Following are 16 T cell receptor beta chains from one sample sequenced in a study of Ad26.COV2.S vaccination and SARS-CoV-2 variants. The treatment here: over 15 received Ad26.COV2.S at low or high dose, single or two shots; 5 received placebo; per-sample allocation not given. Samples came from day 63 after the first vaccine or placebo injection. Repertoires were generated with immunoSEQ multiplex PCR, while TCRdb's copy carries only in-frame clones and drops some. The table shows about 350,000 clones, with approximately 85% occurring only once. The specimen comprised peripheral blood, sampled in a trial of Ad26.COV2.S vaccine versus placebo. All receptors come from a person between 18 and 59 years old who received the Ad26.COV2.S COVID-19 vaccine or a placebo.

This clone was seen a handful of times. V and J are TRBV28 and TRBJ1-4; D possibly corresponds to TRBD1 (6 bases). Germline lookup yields CDR1 MDHEN and CDR2 SYDVKM. This CDR3 contains 14 residues. V was pared by 2 bases and J by 5 bases, with 9 bases between. The CDR3, as DNA: TGTGCCAGCAGTTTACCAGGGGACAATGAAAAACTGTTTTTT. Translation: CASSLPGDNEKLFF.

The chain combines TRBV28 with TRBJ1-2; perhaps TRBD1 as D (6 bases). The CDR3 spans 14 residues. Trimming shortened V by 5 bases and J by 4 bases, and 14 bases separated the two germline ends. Germline CDR1 and CDR2: MDHEN and SYDVKM. The CDR3 spells CASSLNRDTYGYTF. For the CDR3, the DNA is TGTGCCAGCAGTCTGAACCGGGACACCTATGGCTACACCTTC.

The DNA for the CDR3 is TGTGCCTGGAGTCCTGACAGATATAGCTCTGGTGAAGCTTTCTTT. Translating gives CAWSPDRYSSGEAFF. The J gene is TRBJ1-1, the V gene TRBV30; tentatively, D is TRBD1 (5 bases). The germline V gene has CDR1 GTSNPN and CDR2 SVGIG (reference sequence). V was cut by 2 bases and J by 7 bases, with 20 bases left in between. The CDR3 is 15 residues long.

The chain combines TRBV5-6 with TRBJ1-2; D remains ambiguous. CDR3 size: 13 residues. Trimming removed 4 bases from V and 5 bases from J, with 12 bases in between. Germline CDR1 and CDR2: SGHDT and YYEEEE. The CDR3 is CASSPGQEYGYTF. The CDR3, as DNA: TGTGCCAGCAGCCCCGGTCAGGAGTATGGCTACACCTTC.

This sequence joins TRBV27 and TRBJ2-7; D ambiguous. In germline, CDR1 is MNHEY, CDR2 SMNVEV (reference sequence). Trimming stripped 3 bases from V and 0 bases from J, with 9 bases between. The CDR3 has 14 amino acids. The DNA for the CDR3 is TGTGCCAGCAGTTTCGTCCGTAGCTCCTACGAGCAGTACTTC. Amino acids: CASSFVRSSYEQYF.

V is TRBV5-6 and J is TRBJ1-6; possibly TRBD1 for D (6 bases). The germline gives CDR1 SGHDT, CDR2 YYEEEE. The CDR3 runs to 16 residues. Trimming removed 0 bases from V and 2 bases from J, with 9 bases in between. In DNA, the CDR3 is TGTGCCAGCAGCTTGGATACAGGGACCTATAATTCACCCCTCCACTTT. Its protein is CASSLDTGTYNSPLHF. The full variable domain, rest sourced from reference TRBV5-6 and TRBJ1-6, is DAGVTQSPTHLIKTRGQQVTLRCSPKSGHDTVSWYQQALGQGPQFIFQYYEEEERQRGNFPDRFSGHQFPNYSSELNVNALLLGDSALYLCASSLDTGTYNSPLHFGNGTRLTVT.

The chain joins TRBV29-1 to TRBJ2-6; D tentatively reads TRBD1 or TRBD2 (6 bases each). The CDR3 has 14 residues. Germline assignment: CDR1 SQVTM and CDR2 ANQGSEA. Trimming cost V 6 bases and J 2 bases, with 11 bases left between them. The CDR3 protein is CSVGGGTGANVLTF. The CDR3 DNA follows: TGCAGCGTCGGAGGGGGGACTGGGGCCAACGTCCTGACTTTC.

The chain uses TRBV5-4 and TRBJ2-3, with 7 nucleotides matching TRBD1. With 1 base clipped from V and 6 bases from J, the junction kept 5 bases outside the gene matches. The CDR3 runs to 14 residues. Germline lookup yields CDR1 SGHNT and CDR2 YYREEE (reference sequence). CDR3 coding DNA: TGTGCCAGCAGCTTGCAGGGGGATGGGGATACGCAGTATTTT. This translates into CASSLQGDGDTQYF.

The rearrangement uses TRBV29-1 and TRBJ2-3; possible D gene TRBD1, 6 bases. V lost 6 bases, J lost 4 bases, and 14 bases lay in between. CDR1 is SQVTM and CDR2 is ANQGSEA in the germline V gene. CDR3 length: 13 amino acids. CDR3 sequence reads: CSVNSGTPDTQYF. CDR3 in DNA: TGCAGCGTGAACTCCGGGACACCAGATACGCAGTATTTT.

J is TRBJ2-3 and V is TRBV7-6; 14 nucleotides align to TRBD2. This CDR3 is 17 amino acids long. J was trimmed by 5 bases and V by 5 bases; bases with no gene match: 9. Per the germline V gene, CDR1 is SGHVS and CDR2 is FNYEAQ. CDR3 region: CASSTLTSGGAKDTQYF. The CDR3 DNA reads as TGTGCCAGCAGCACACTGACTAGCGGGGGGGCCAAAGATACGCAGTATTTT.

In its sample, this clone was seen once. The chain recombines TRBV28 with TRBJ1-3; D is uncertain. CDR1 is MDHEN, CDR2 SYDVKM, per germline. The CDR3 runs to 12 residues. V lost 6 bases to trimming and J lost 2 bases, with 5 bases between them. The CDR3 DNA sequence: TGTGCCAGCAGGGAACCTGGAAACACCATATATTTT. Amino acid sequence: CASREPGNTIYF. Based on the CDR3 plus reference TRBV28 and TRBJ1-3, the full variable domain is DVKVTQSSRYLVKRTGEKVFLECVQDMDHENMFWYRQDPGLGLRLIYFSYDVKMKEKGDIPEGYSVSREKKERFSLILESASTNQTSMYLCASREPGNTIYFGEGSWLTVV.

The chain recombines TRBV11-2 with TRBJ2-1; D is perhaps TRBD2 (6 bases). The CDR3 spans 15 residues. The V end was cut by 6 bases, the J end by 3 bases, with 15 bases between. The germline gives CDR1 SGHAT, CDR2 FQNNGV. Written as DNA, the CDR3 is TGTGCCAGCAGTTATAGCGGATACGGCTACAATGAGCAGTTCTTC. Amino acid sequence: CASSYSGYGYNEQFF.

CDR3: CASSFGKENTEAFF. CDR3 in DNA: TGCGCCAGCAGCTTCGGAAAAGAGAACACTGAAGCTTTCTTT. This sequence joins TRBV5-1 and TRBJ1-1, with D unresolved. The CDR3 is made up of 14 amino acids. The V gene lost 2 bases and the J gene lost 1 base, with 9 bases spanning the gap. CDR1 and CDR2 (germline): SGHRS, YFSETQ.

The chain recombines TRBV4-3 with TRBJ1-3; no clear D gene. Trimming took off 0 bases at V and 2 bases at J, with 8 bases between the two ends. Germline V lookup: CDR1 LGHNA, CDR2 YSLEER. This CDR3 contains 15 residues. For the CDR3, the DNA is TGCGCCAGCAGCCAAGATAGGATTACTGGAAACACCATATATTTT. It specifies CASSQDRITGNTIYF.

The sample holds a few counts of this clone. V is TRBV16 and J is TRBJ2-1, with unresolved D. Germline loops: CDR1 KGHSY, CDR2 FQNENV. V was trimmed by 1 base and J by 3 bases, leaving 13 bases between them. There are 16 residues in the CDR3. The CDR3 sequence is CASSQLGRANYNEQFF. The CDR3, as DNA: TGTGCCAGCAGCCAATTGGGAAGGGCCAACTACAATGAGCAGTTCTTC.

The chain couples TRBV3-1 (or the pseudogene TRBV3-2) to TRBJ1-2; no firm D call. Trimming left V 1 base short and J 2 bases short, with 8 bases between. Per germline, CDR1 LGHDT and CDR2 YNNKEL (reference sequence). The CDR3 covers 14 residues. The CDR3: CASSQGLTNYGYTF. The CDR3 nucleotides read TGTGCCAGCAGCCAAGGTCTCACAAACTATGGCTACACCTTC.